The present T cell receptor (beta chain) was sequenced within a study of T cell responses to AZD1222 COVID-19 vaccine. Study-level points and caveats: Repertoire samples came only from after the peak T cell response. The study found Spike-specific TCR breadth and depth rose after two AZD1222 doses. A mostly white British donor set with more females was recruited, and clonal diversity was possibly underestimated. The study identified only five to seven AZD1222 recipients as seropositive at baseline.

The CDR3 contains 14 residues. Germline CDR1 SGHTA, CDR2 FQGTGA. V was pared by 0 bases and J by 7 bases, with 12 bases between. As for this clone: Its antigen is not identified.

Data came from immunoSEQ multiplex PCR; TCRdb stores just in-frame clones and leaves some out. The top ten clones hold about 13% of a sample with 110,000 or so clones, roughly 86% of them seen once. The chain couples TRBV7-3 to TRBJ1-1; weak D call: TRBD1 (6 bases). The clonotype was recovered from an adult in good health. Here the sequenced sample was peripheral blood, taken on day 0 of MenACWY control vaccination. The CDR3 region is CASSLTPGADEAFF. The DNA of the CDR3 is TGTGCCAGCAGCTTAACGCCAGGGGCCGATGAAGCTTTCTTT.